Listed below are T cell receptor beta chains from one sample, sequenced in a study of blood T cell repertoires in COVID-19. TCRdb's copy holds only in-frame clones and misses some; the assay was immunoSEQ multiplex PCR. The table lists roughly 37,000 clones, about 77% of them singletons. Material: peripheral blood. The receptors come from a man in his 60s with acute or convalescent COVID-19. CDR3s include the opening cysteine and the closing phenylalanine or tryptophan.

>TRBV2
CASSPGDSGSRGTDTQYF
>TRBV6-2/TRBV6-3
CASSYTGTGSNEQYF
>TRBV28
CASSQGGGYGYTF
>TRBV5-1
CASSLLAGGRPYEQYF
>TRBV4-3
CASSQDKSGPTDTQYF
>TRBV7-9
CASSLRNVYTEAFF
>TRBV20-1
CSASLFLLDTRYNEQFF
>TRBV10-3
CAIRGRAFTDTQYF
>TRBV5-6
CASSLGRQTNTEAFF
>TRBV19
CASSIRRTGNTQYF
>TRBV19
CASSIGPRTTKDPQHF
>TRBV4-3
CASSPGDRQLPQETQYF
>TRBV3-1/TRBV3-2
CASSQELLRGSGRLNEQFF
>TRBV6-2/TRBV6-3
CASSYSNRVGEQYF
>TRBV7-6
CASSSGQRAFF
>TRBV7-9
CASSPGRAGGFSDTQYF
>TRBV12-3/TRBV12-4
CASSRTWVGGYTF
>TRBV6-5
CASRRTSGDTYEQYF
>TRBV12-3/TRBV12-4
CASSPQGYYGYTF
>TRBV2
CASSLDSIGERF
>TRBV11-2
CASSARGTIRGEQFF
>TRBV6-5
CASSNRQEQFF
>TRBV5-1
CASSLAGQGAGNTIYF
>TRBV7-9
CASSPDRAFEQYF
>TRBV3-1/TRBV3-2
CASSQEDRAGNEQFF
>TRBV11-2
CASSVRPGTGETQYF
>TRBV4-1
CASSRQGNTGELFF
>TRBV7-6
CASSLAGAGFYEQYF
>TRBV9
CASSWTGGAVNEQFF
>TRBV29-1
CSVEEDRGFNEQFF
>TRBV6-5
CASKASGPRNGYTF
>TRBV7-9
CASSLMAREAFF
>TRBV2
CASSERRGIGGRAYQETQYF
>TRBV4-1
CASSQQGTNQPQHF
>TRBV20-1
CSASPLAGITGANVLTF
>TRBV5-1
CASSAGQGAQEQYF